This T cell receptor beta chain comes out of a study of blood T cell repertoires in COVID-19. Generated by immunoSEQ multiplex PCR, the TCRdb table keeps only in-frame clones and is missing some. The sample has about 190,000 clones; around 90% are singletons. Germline CDR1 reads GTSNPN; CDR2 reads SVGIG (reference sequence). The junction had 2 bases not matched to a gene; V was cut back by 1 base and J by 2 bases. The CDR3 length is 14 residues. Input material: peripheral blood. This TCR was sampled from a human donor in a cohort sampled during active COVID-19. The genes are TRBV30 and TRBJ2-3; 8 bases match TRBD2. The DNA of the CDR3 is TGTGCCTGGAGTGGGACTAGCCTCACAGATACGCAGTATTTT. Its translation is CAWSGTSLTDTQYF. Full variable domain (outside the CDR3, taken from reference TRBV30 and TRBJ2-3): SQTIHQWPATLVQPVGSPLSLECTVEGTSNPNLYWYRQAAGRGLQLLFYSVGIGQISSEVPQNLSASRPQDRQFILSSKKLLLSDSGFYLCAWSGTSLTDTQYFGPGTRLTVL.